This T cell receptor (beta chain) was found in a study of cytomegalovirus exposure and HLA in healthy donors. Background on the study: Early on, a data release was issued that held 80 million to 90 million unique TCRs from HLA-typed donors.

Vbeta (60) and Jbeta (13) primers were used in the PCR. Here immunoSEQ multiplex PCR was the method, and the copy in TCRdb shows in-frame clones only, minus some. The table has some 170,000 clones, roughly three quarters seen once; the top ten hold about 9.6%. With 0 bases removed from V and 1 base from J, the gap between germline ends came to 10 bases. The CDR3 spans 16 residues. Germline values: CDR1 MGHRA, CDR2 YSYEKL. The study's findings and limits: Confirmation was obtained in vitro that a few CMV-associated chains are specific for CMV antigens. When presence/absence was analysed, sequencing depth was taken to be roughly uniform across donors.

Worth noting for this clone: The antigen is undetermined.

This rearrangement joins TRBV4-1 to TRBJ2-1, with D possibly matching TRBD2 (5 bases). The receptor was isolated from a man aged 18 to 29 in good health and CMV-seropositive. Specimen: PBMCs. CDR3 loop: CASSQDSGRSYNEQFF. The CDR3 region has the DNA TGCGCCAGCAGCCAAGATTCTGGGAGATCCTACAATGAGCAGTTCTTC.